This TCR beta chain appears in the sequencing data of a study of blood T cell repertoires in COVID-19. Study-wide background: From the United States, Italy and Spain came samples of acute and convalescent COVID-19. T cells, B-cell-depleted T cells, or PBMCs provided the cDNA or gDNA that served as material.

In Seattle, patients joined the study during active infection and were tracked longitudinally. In the original processing: Scientists estimated how many nucleated cells there were by amplifying reference gene primers. TCRdb's table, derived via immunoSEQ multiplex PCR, lists solely in-frame clones and lacks some. That table gives V, J and clone size, and the DNA gave D and trimming. The sample carries fewer than 700,000 clones, approximately 91% recorded once. In regard to this clone: This specimen includes other DNA sequences encoding the same CDR3.

This sequence was found in a woman aged 50 to 60 with COVID-19, enrolled during active disease. The sequenced material came from peripheral blood.

CDR3 nucleotide sequence: TGTGCCAGCAGCCAAGGAGGGTACGAGCAGTACTTC. As protein: CASSQGGYEQYF. The V gene is TRBV3-1 (or the pseudogene TRBV3-2), the J gene TRBJ2-7, with D possibly TRBD2 on 5 matching bases. This CDR3 contains 12 residues. Germline lookup yields CDR1 LGHDT and CDR2 YNNKEL (reference sequence). V lost 1 base, J lost 4 bases, and 5 bases lay in between.